A selection of T cell receptor beta chains follows, all from one sample in a study of blood T cell repertoires in COVID-19. Sequencing used immunoSEQ multiplex PCR; TCRdb keeps in-frame clones, though not all of them. The sample lists about 230,000 clones; 75% to 85% were seen once. The sequencing input was peripheral blood. These receptors originate from a man aged 40-50 years who had recovered from COVID-19. Each CDR3 is given with its conserved first and last residue. The order of the fields is J gene, clone size, D gene, V gene, CDR3 DNA, CDR3 protein. D genes are given only for firm matches. Clone size, where shown, is once, few, many, or a class for clones that have expanded.

>TRBJ2-3|.|TRBD1|TRBV28
TGTGCCAGCAGTGGACAGGATCTCACAGATACGCAGTATTTT
CASSGQDLTDTQYF
>TRBJ1-3|.|.|TRBV30
TGTGCCTGGAGTATCCAGGGTGCTGGAAACACCATATATTTT
CAWSIQGAGNTIYF
>TRBJ1-2|few|.|TRBV12-3/TRBV12-4
TGTGCCAGCAGTTGGGTCCCGACGGGTGGCTACACCTTC
CASSWVPTGGYTF
>TRBJ2-1|.|.|TRBV5-1
TGCGCCAGCAGCGACCCAGGGGACAATGAGCAGTTCTTC
CASSDPGDNEQFF
>TRBJ1-1|.|.|TRBV5-1
TGCGCCAGCAGCTTGGAGGGCGCAGGGGACACTGAAGCTTTCTTT
CASSLEGAGDTEAFF
>TRBJ1-2|.|.|TRBV19
TGTGCCAGTAGTGAAGCGAACTATGGCTACACCTTC
CASSEANYGYTF
>TRBJ2-5|.|.|TRBV5-6
TGTGCCAGCAGCTGGGGAGAAGAGACCCAGTACTTC
CASSWGEETQYF
>TRBJ1-1|few|.|TRBV6-1
TGTGCCAGCAGGCAGGGACTGATCCTTAACACTGAAGCTTTCTTT
CASRQGLILNTEAFF
>TRBJ1-5|once|.|TRBV11-2
TGTGCCAGCTACCCACAGGGTAGTCAGCCCCAGCATTTT
CASYPQGSQPQHF
>TRBJ2-3|.|TRBD2|TRBV20-1
TGCAGTGCTAGTCCTGGACTAGCGGGGCGCACAGATACGCAGTATTTT
CSASPGLAGRTDTQYF
>TRBJ2-3|.|.|TRBV7-9
TGTGCCAGCAGCTTTCCGGGAGTGAGCACAGATACGCAGTATTTT
CASSFPGVSTDTQYF
>TRBJ1-4|.|.|TRBV5-6
TGTGCCAGCAGCTTGGCTGACAGTATTAATGAAAAACTGTTTTTT
CASSLADSINEKLFF
>TRBJ2-1|.|TRBD2|TRBV27
TGTGCCAGCAGGATCCCCGGACTAGGACCCAATGAGCAGTTCTTC
CASRIPGLGPNEQFF
>TRBJ2-3|.|.|TRBV25-1
TGTGCCAGCAGTGAAGCCGGGACTGGCACAGATACGCAGTATTTT
CASSEAGTGTDTQYF
>TRBJ2-3|.|.|TRBV10-1
TGCGCCAGCAGTGAGGGGGGCCTGGGAGATACGCAGTATTTT
CASSEGGLGDTQYF
>TRBJ2-5|.|.|TRBV7-4
TGTGCCAGCAGAATTTCCCCGAACAGGGTTGGGGGAGAGACCCAGTACTTC
CASRISPNRVGGETQYF
>TRBJ2-1|.|TRBD2|TRBV4-1
TGCGCCAGCAGCCCCCCCAGCCTAGCGGGGAACAATGAGCAGTTCTTC
CASSPPSLAGNNEQFF
>TRBJ1-5|.|TRBD1|TRBV2
TGTGCCAGCAGCTCGACCGGGACAGGGATTCAGCCCCAGCATTTT
CASSSTGTGIQPQHF
>TRBJ1-2|.|.|TRBV19
TGTGCCAGTAGTATAGAACTAGCTAACTATGGCTACACCTTC
CASSIELANYGYTF
>TRBJ1-2|.|.|TRBV24-1
TGTGCCACCAGTGACCCGACAGGCAGAGGCTACACCTTC
CATSDPTGRGYTF
>TRBJ1-5|.|.|TRBV19
TGTGCCAGTAGTAGAACTCATCATCAGCCCCAGCATTTT
CASSRTHHQPQHF
>TRBJ2-1|.|.|TRBV19
TGTGCCAGTAGTATAGATCTGGAGACGGGGGAGTTCTTC
CASSIDLETGEFF
>TRBJ2-2|.|TRBD1|TRBV6-1
TGTGCCAGTACGACAGGGGACACCGGGGAGCTGTTTTTT
CASTTGDTGELFF
>TRBJ1-1|.|TRBD1|TRBV6-5
TGTGCCAGCAGTAAGGGACAGGGGGCGAGGACTGAAGCTTTCTTT
CASSKGQGARTEAFF
>TRBJ2-3|.|.|TRBV7-9
TGTGCCAGCAAACTTCAGGGGTCAGATACGCAGTATTTT
CASKLQGSDTQYF
>TRBJ2-3|.|.|TRBV27
TGTGCCAGCAGCCCCCAGGGAAGTAGCACAGATACGCAGTATTTT
CASSPQGSSTDTQYF
>TRBJ1-1|few|TRBD1|TRBV6-5
TGTGCCAGCAGTTGGACAGGCCGGAACACTGAAGCTTTCTTT
CASSWTGRNTEAFF
>TRBJ1-1|.|TRBD1|TRBV29-1
TGCAGCGTATTGAGGGACAGGGGGGACACTGAAGCTTTCTTT
CSVLRDRGDTEAFF